The sequence of this TCR beta chain was determined in a study of CD8+CD57+ T cells in acquired aplastic anemia (dated by TCRdb to the late 2010s). Looking at the study overall: A mean of about 3.2 ug of DNA, ranging from roughly 0.19 to 30 ug, was extracted from sorted CD4+ and CD8+ cells. For healthy donor samples, the average read count was around 9.8 million for CD4+ cells and 11 million to 13 million for CD8+ cells. Findings and caveats that apply to the study as a whole: No significant difference in CD8+ Simpson's diversity was found between patients and healthy controls (P=0.060). About 30 CD8+ CDR3 sequences were found to be shared between patients and controls, but these sequences appeared to be highly expressed in patients and within the immunodominant clones of the patients.

V is cut by 2 bases and J by 5 bases, and the space between the germline ends is 12 bases. Taken from cysteine to phenylalanine, the CDR3 has 15 residues. The DNA shown is the 45-base CDR3, in frame from base 1. CDR1 and CDR2 are read off the germline V gene as SNHLY and FYNNEI. Genomic DNA served as template for TCR beta VDJ combination and CDR3 sequence profiling. An Illumina HiSeq 2000 was the platform used for TCR repertoire sequencing. As for the original processing: Repertoire assessment relied on Simpson's diversity index, CDR3 size and DJ length profiles, and TRBV/TRBJ rearrangement plots. The most abundant DNA sequence in the deep sequencing data was defined as the immunodominant clone. CDR3 amino acid sequences were screened for sharing across subjects and were compared with published repertoires and the VDJdb database. The raw public reads went through TCRdb reprocessing: fastp at Q25, MiXCR clone calling, in-frame beta chains kept. All rows with the same CDR3 protein become a single entry with the most common DNA and genes. The V and J calls come from TCRdb's annotation, not from the publication. A total of over 150,000 distinct CDR3 sequences appear in this sample, approximately 44% of them only once. Together, the top ten hold about 1.1% of the sample.

In this study, sorted CD4+ and CD8+ T cells from the blood of healthy subjects and of severe aplastic anemia patients had their TCR repertoires deep-sequenced. Ficoll-Paque density gradient centrifugation was used to isolate peripheral blood mononuclear cells. Before DNA was extracted, CD4+ and CD8+ T cells were sorted using either FACS or magnetic beads. About this clonotype: The antigen it binds to is not known. No base qualities exist here, and no much larger clone lies one base off it.

The sample consisted of sorted CD4+, CD8+, or CD8+CD57+ T cells (not recorded which) from PBMCs. The clonotype originates from a human donor in good health. Recombination joined TRBV2 with TRBJ1-4, with the D gene not confidently named. The CDR3 region reads CASSERGTVNEKLFF. The sequence in DNA is TGTGCCAGCAGTGAACGTGGTACAGTGAATGAAAAACTGTTTTTT.